These 8 T cell receptor beta chains originate from one sample sequenced in a study of human T cells and chemical hapten exposure. The time point denotes: patch test 2, 6 weeks after DPC sensitization. Stated treatment: therapeutic diphenylcyclopropenone sensitization with weekly scalp DPC. TCRdb redid the calling of the RACE reads with MiXCR, one entry per CDR3 protein. The table lists about 95,000 distinct CDR3 sequences, 9.5% to 12% of them singletons. The source material was whole blood, sampled in connection with sensitization to the hapten diphenylcyclopropenone (DPC). These receptors were obtained from a woman aged 40 to 55 with alopecia areata. Some clones in this sample may be carry-over from other donors' samples.

In its sample, this clonotype was seen many times. This chain links TRBV18 with TRBJ2-2; the D gene is possibly TRBD1 (5 bases). The germline CDR1 and CDR2 sequences are KGHSH and LQKENI. Trimming stripped 1 base from V and 0 bases from J, with 9 bases between. This CDR3 comprises 16 residues. This chain's CDR3 is CASSPQQGSNTGELFF. In nucleotides, the CDR3 is TGTGCCAGCTCACCACAGCAGGGATCGAACACCGGGGAGCTGTTTTTT. The variable domain in full, completed from reference TRBV18 and TRBJ2-2, reads NAGVMQNPRHLVRRRGQEARLRCSPMKGHSHVYWYRQLPEEGLKFMVYLQKENIIDESGMPKERFSAEFPKEGPSILRIQQVVRGDSAAYFCASSPQQGSNTGELFFGEGSRLTVL.

This chain connects TRBV29-1 to TRBJ1-5; D is uncertain. V was pared by 4 bases and J by 1 base, with 11 bases between. CDR1 and CDR2 (germline): SQVTM, ANQGSEA. The CDR3 length is 14 residues. The CDR3: CSVVDPLSNQPQHF. Written as DNA, the CDR3 is TGCAGCGTTGTGGACCCCTTAAGCAATCAGCCCCAGCATTTT. The full variable domain, rest sourced from reference TRBV29-1 and TRBJ1-5, is SAVISQKPSRDICQRGTSLTIQCQVDSQVTMMFWYRQQPGQSLTLIATANQGSEATYESGFVIDKFPISRPNLTFSTLTVSNMSPEDSSIYLCSVVDPLSNQPQHFGDGTRLSIL.

The rearrangement links TRBV5-4 to TRBJ2-7; either TRBD1 or TRBD2 may fit D (5 bases each). CDR3 length equals 14 residues. Trimming took off 0 bases at V and 4 bases at J, with 11 bases between the two ends. Germline V gene sequence: CDR1 SGHNT, CDR2 YYREEE (reference sequence). The CDR3 region has the DNA TGTGCCAGCAGCTTGGGGGGAGAGGGGTACGAGCAGTACTTC. Amino acid sequence: CASSLGGEGYEQYF. The full variable domain, completed using reference TRBV5-4 and TRBJ2-7, is ETGVTQSPTHLIKTRGQQVTLRCSSQSGHNTVSWYQQALGQGPQFIFQYYREEENGRGNFPPRFSGLQFPNYSSELNVNALELDDSALYLCASSLGGEGYEQYFGPGTRLTVT.

To note about this clonotype: Just one base apart from a much larger clone, this may be a read error. This chain connects TRBV7-9 to TRBJ1-5, with D perhaps matching TRBD1 (6 bases). Germline CDR1 reads SEHNR; CDR2 reads FQNEAQ (reference sequence). CDR3 size: 13 residues. V was clipped by 4 bases and J by 5 bases, with 9 bases between them. The CDR3 reads CASSSGGDQPQHF. The CDR3 DNA reads TGTGCCAGCAGCTCGGGGGGCGATCAGCCCCAGCATTTT.

At least ten counts were recorded for this clonotype. V gene TRBV28 combines with J gene TRBJ2-2, with 11 bases matching TRBD1. The junction had 12 bases not matched to a gene; V was cut back by 7 bases and J by 8 bases. The CDR3 runs 16 residues. From germline, CDR1 is MDHEN and CDR2 SYDVKM. DNA of the CDR3: TGTGCCAGCACCCCTGGGGGGACAGGGGGTCTAGGGGAGCTGTTTTTT. Its translation is CASTPGGTGGLGELFF.

This clonotype was counted ten times or more. The chain couples TRBV5-5 to TRBJ2-5, with 7 bases matching TRBD2. CDR1 is SGHKS, CDR2 YYEKEE, per germline (reference sequence). V trimming: 0 bases; J trimming: 4 bases; junction bases outside the gene matches: 3. There are 14 residues in the CDR3. In DNA form, the CDR3 reads TGTGCCAGCAGCTTGGCCGGCGGGAGAGAGACCCAGTACTTC. It codes for CASSLAGGRETQYF.

A few counts support this clonotype. The J gene is TRBJ1-1, the V gene TRBV7-3, with D unclear. V lost 5 bases, J lost 4 bases, and 11 bases lay in between. From germline, CDR1 is SGHTA and CDR2 FQGTGA. The CDR3 runs 13 residues. This chain's CDR3 is CASSPTPGTEAFF. The CDR3 DNA is TGTGCCAGCAGCCCTACCCCGGGCACTGAAGCTTTCTTT. Using reference TRBV7-3 and TRBJ1-1 for the parts outside the CDR3, the full variable domain is GAGVSQTPSNKVTEKGKYVELRCDPISGHTALYWYRQSLGQGPEFLIYFQGTGAADDSGLPNDRFFAVRPEGSVSTLKIQRTERGDSAVYLCASSPTPGTEAFFGQGTRLTVV.

The V and J genes are TRBV7-9 and TRBJ1-2; D unresolved. Trimming took off 5 bases at V and 3 bases at J, with 13 bases between the two ends. Germline V gene data show CDR1 as SEHNR and CDR2 as FQNEAQ (reference sequence). The CDR3 has 14 residues. The CDR3 bases are TGTGCCAGCAGCCACGTGGAACAACACTATGGCTACACCTTC. Its protein product is CASSHVEQHYGYTF.